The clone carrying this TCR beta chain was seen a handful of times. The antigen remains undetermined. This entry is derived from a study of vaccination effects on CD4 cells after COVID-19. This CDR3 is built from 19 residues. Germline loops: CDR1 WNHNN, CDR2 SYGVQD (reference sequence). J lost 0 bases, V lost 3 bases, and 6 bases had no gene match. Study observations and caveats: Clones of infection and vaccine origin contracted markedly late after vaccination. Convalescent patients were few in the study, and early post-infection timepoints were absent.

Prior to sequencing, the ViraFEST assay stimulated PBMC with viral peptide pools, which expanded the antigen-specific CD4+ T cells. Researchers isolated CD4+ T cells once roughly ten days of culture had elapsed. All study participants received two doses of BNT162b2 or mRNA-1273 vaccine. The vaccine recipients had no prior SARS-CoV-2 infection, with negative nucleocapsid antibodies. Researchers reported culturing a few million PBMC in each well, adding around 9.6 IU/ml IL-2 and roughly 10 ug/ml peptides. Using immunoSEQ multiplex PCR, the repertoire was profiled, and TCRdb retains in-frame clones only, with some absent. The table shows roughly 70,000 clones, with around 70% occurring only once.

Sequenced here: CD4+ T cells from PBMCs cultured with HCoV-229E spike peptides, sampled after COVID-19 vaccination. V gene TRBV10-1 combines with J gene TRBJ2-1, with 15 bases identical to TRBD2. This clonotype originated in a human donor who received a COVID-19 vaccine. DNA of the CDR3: TGCGCCAGCAGTGACCCCGGGACTAGCGGGGGGAGCTCCTACAATGAGCAGTTCTTC. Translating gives CASSDPGTSGGSSYNEQFF.